This T cell receptor (beta chain) appears in the sequencing data of a study of identical twins. MiXCR was run by TCRdb on the 5' RACE reads, yielding one entry per CDR3 protein. The sample has about 660,000 distinct CDR3 sequences, under 9% seen once. In germline, CDR1 is MNHEY, CDR2 SVGEGT. V lost 0 bases, J lost 8 bases, and 8 bases lay in between. The CDR3 has 13 amino acids. This same sample was also taken into another study, of yellow fever vaccine responses in identical twins.

The clonotype originates from a woman younger than 35 in good health. The source material was PBMCs. The chain joins TRBV6-2 or TRBV6-3 to TRBJ2-4, with no clear D. Written as DNA, the CDR3 is TGTGCCAGCAGTTACTCAGTCGTCTACATTCAGTACTTC. This codes for CASSYSVVYIQYF.